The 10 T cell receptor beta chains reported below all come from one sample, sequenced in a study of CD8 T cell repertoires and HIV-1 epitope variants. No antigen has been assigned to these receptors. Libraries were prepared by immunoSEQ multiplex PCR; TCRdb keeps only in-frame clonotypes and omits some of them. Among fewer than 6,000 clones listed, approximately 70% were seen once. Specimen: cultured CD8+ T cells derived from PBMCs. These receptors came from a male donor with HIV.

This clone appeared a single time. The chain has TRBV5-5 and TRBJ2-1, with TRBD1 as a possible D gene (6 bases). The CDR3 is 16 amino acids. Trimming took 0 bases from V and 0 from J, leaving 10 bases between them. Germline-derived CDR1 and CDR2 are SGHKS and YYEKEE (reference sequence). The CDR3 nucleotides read TGTGCCAGCAGCTTGGGACAGGCGAGCTCCTACAATGAGCAGTTCTTC. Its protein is CASSLGQASSYNEQFF.

This chain's CDR3 is CASTAQVGFTGELFF. Here the CDR3 DNA reads TGTGCCAGCACGGCCCAGGTCGGTTTTACCGGGGAGCTGTTTTTT. The rearrangement uses TRBV28 and TRBJ2-2; D not resolved. CDR3 length: 15 residues. Germline-derived CDR1 and CDR2 are MDHEN and SYDVKM. Trimming left V 7 bases short and J 5 bases short, with 17 bases between.

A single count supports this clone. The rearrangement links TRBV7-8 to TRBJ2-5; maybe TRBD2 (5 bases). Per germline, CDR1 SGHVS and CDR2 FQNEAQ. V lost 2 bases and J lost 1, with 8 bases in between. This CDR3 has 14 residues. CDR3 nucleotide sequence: TGTGCCAGCAGCTTACGACTATCCCAAGAGACCCAGTACTTC. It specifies CASSLRLSQETQYF.

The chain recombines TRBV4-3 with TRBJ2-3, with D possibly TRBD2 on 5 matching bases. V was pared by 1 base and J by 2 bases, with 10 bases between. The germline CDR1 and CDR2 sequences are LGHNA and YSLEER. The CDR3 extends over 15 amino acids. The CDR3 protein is CASSQGRTATDTQYF. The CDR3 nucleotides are TGCGCCAGCAGCCAAGGCCGGACTGCCACAGATACGCAGTATTTT.

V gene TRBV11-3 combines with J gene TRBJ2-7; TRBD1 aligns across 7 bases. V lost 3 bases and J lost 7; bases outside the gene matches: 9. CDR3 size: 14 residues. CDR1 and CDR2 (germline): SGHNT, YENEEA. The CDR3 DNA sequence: TGTGCCAGCAGCTTGGGACAGTACCTTCGTGAGCAGTACTTC. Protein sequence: CASSLGQYLREQYF.

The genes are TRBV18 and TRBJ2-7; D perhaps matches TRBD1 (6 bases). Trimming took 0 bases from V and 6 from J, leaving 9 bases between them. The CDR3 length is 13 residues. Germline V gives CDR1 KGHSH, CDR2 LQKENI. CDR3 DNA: TGTGCCAGCTCACCACCGGGCAGGGGCGAGCAGTACTTC. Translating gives CASSPPGRGEQYF.

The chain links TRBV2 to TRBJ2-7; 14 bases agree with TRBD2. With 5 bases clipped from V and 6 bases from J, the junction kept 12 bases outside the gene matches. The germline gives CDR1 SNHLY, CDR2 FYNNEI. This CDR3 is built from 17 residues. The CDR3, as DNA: TGTGCCAGCAGTACGGGACTAGCGGGAGTGGGCGCCTCCGAGCAGTACTTC. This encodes CASSTGLAGVGASEQYF.

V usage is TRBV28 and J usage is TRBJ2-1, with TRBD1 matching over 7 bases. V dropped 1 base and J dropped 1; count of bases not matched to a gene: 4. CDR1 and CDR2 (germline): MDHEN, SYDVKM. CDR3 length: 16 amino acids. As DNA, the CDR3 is TGTGCCAGCAGTTTATCACAGGGGATATCCTACAATGAGCAGTTCTTC. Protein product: CASSLSQGISYNEQFF.

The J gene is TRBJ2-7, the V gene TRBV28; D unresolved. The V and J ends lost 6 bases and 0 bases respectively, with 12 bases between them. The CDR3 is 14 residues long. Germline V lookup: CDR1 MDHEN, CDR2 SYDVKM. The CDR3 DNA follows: TGTGCCAGCAGGGCGGAAGAAAGCTCCTACGAGCAGTACTTC. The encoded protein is CASRAEESSYEQYF.

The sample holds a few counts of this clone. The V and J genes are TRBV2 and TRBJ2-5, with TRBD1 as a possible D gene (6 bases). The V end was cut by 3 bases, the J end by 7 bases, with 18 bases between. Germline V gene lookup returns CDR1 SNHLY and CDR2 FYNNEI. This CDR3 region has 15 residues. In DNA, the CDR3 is TGTGCCAGCAGTGATCCGGACAGCGCTTGGGGGACCCAGTACTTC. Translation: CASSDPDSAWGTQYF.